A single sample gave rise to the 7 T cell receptor beta chains below, sequenced in a study of blood T cell repertoires in COVID-19. Profiling relied on immunoSEQ multiplex PCR, and the TCRdb table lists in-frame clones only, not all of them. This table holds 48,000 or so clones, about 90% found once. Sequencing input: peripheral blood. The receptor source for this set is a human donor in a cohort sampled during active COVID-19.

The chain uses TRBV19 and TRBJ2-3; 14 bases align to TRBD2. CDR3 length equals 19 residues. Germline V gene sequence: CDR1 LNHDA, CDR2 SQIVND (reference sequence). The V and J ends lost 8 bases and 2 bases, in that order; junction bases with no gene match: 15. The CDR3 spells CASATGLAGVPPFTDTQYF. CDR3 nucleotides: TGTGCCAGTGCTACGGGACTAGCGGGAGTACCCCCTTTCACAGATACGCAGTATTTT.

The genes are TRBV6-5 and TRBJ2-1; D is unresolved. Germline CDR1 is MNHEY and CDR2 is SVGAGI. This CDR3 has 12 residues. Trimming pared 7 bases from V and 7 bases from J, leaving 11 bases between. The CDR3 sequence: CASTGLVNEQFF. CDR3 nucleotides: TGTGCCAGCACTGGTTTAGTGAATGAGCAGTTCTTC.

The rearrangement joins TRBV3-1 (or the pseudogene TRBV3-2) to TRBJ1-1, with D maybe TRBD1 (6 bases). The V and J ends lost 2 bases and 1 base respectively, with 14 bases between them. The CDR3 length is 16 residues. Germline CDR1 and CDR2: LGHDT and YNNKEL (reference sequence). CDR3 protein: CASSQTSGTTNTEAFF. As DNA, the CDR3 is TGTGCCAGCAGCCAAACATCCGGGACAACGAACACTGAAGCTTTCTTT.

A single count supports this clone. This sequence joins TRBV5-1 and TRBJ1-1, with D possibly being TRBD1 (6 bases). Trimming shortened V by 2 bases and J by 4 bases, and 15 bases separated the two germline ends. In germline, CDR1 is SGHRS, CDR2 YFSETQ. The CDR3 extends over 15 amino acids. For the CDR3, the DNA is TGCGCCAGCAGCTTTGGGGGCGCGGTCGGCACTGAAGCTTTCTTT. It yields the protein CASSFGGAVGTEAFF.

V gene TRBV15 combines with J gene TRBJ2-1; 7 bases align to TRBD2. CDR1 is LNHNV, CDR2 YYDKDF, per germline (reference sequence). The ends lost 0 bases at V and 9 bases at J; junction bases unmatched: 26. The CDR3 has 21 residues. CDR3 protein: CATSRDFFITKSGGTHCEQFF. Written as DNA, the CDR3 is TGTGCCACCAGCAGAGATTTTTTCATAACTAAATCGGGAGGCACACATTGTGAGCAGTTCTTC.

V gene TRBV28 combines with J gene TRBJ2-7, with TRBD1 matching over 8 bases. This CDR3 contains 14 residues. Germline V gene data show CDR1 as MDHEN and CDR2 as SYDVKM. Losses at the gene ends were 2 bases for V and 4 bases for J; bases not matched to a gene: 4. The CDR3 DNA follows: TGTGCCAGCAGTTTAACAGGGGGTATTTACGAGCAGTACTTC. As protein: CASSLTGGIYEQYF. Drawing the rest from reference TRBV28 and TRBJ2-7, the complete variable domain is DVKVTQSSRYLVKRTGEKVFLECVQDMDHENMFWYRQDPGLGLRLIYFSYDVKMKEKGDIPEGYSVSREKKERFSLILESASTNQTSMYLCASSLTGGIYEQYFGPGTRLTVT.

The V call is TRBV12-3 or TRBV12-4, the J call TRBJ2-1; D unclear. V was pared by 6 bases and J by 0 bases, with 6 bases between. The CDR3 contains 13 residues. The CDR3 sequence: CASRPSSYNEQFF. As DNA, the CDR3 is TGTGCCAGCAGGCCCAGCTCCTACAATGAGCAGTTCTTC.